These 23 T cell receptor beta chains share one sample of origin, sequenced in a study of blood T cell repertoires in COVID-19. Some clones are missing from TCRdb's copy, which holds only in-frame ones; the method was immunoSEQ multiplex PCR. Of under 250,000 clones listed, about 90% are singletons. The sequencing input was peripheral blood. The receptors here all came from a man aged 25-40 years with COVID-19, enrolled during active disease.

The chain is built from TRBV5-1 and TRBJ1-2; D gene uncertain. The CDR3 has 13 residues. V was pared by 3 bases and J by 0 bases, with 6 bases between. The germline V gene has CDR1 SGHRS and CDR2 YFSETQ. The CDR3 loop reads CASSSFTNYGYTF. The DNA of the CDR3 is TGCGCCAGCAGCTCGTTTACTAACTATGGCTACACCTTC.

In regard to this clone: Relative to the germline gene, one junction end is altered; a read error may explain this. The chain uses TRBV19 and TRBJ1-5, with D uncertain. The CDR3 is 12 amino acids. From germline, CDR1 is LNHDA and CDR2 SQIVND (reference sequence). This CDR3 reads CASEYSNQPQHF. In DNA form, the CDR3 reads TGCGCGTCCGAATATAGCAATCAGCCCCAGCATTTT.

The CDR3 nucleotides are TGTGCCAGCAGCCAACGATCAGGCTCTGGAAACACCATATATTTT. Protein: CASSQRSGSGNTIYF. V gene TRBV11-1 combines with J gene TRBJ1-3; no clear D. Germline V gene lookup returns CDR1 SGHAT and CDR2 FQDESV (reference sequence). The V end was cut by 5 bases, the J end by 0 bases, with 11 bases between. This CDR3 has 15 amino acids.

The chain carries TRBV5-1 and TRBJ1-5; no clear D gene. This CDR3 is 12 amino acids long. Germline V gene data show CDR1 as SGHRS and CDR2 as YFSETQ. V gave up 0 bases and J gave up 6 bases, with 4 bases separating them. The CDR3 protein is CASSLAGQPQHF. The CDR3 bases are TGCGCCAGCAGCTTGGCCGGTCAGCCCCAGCATTTT.

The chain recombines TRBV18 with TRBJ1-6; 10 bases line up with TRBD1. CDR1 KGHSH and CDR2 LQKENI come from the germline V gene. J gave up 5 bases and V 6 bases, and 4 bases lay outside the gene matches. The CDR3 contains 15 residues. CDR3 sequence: CASSGTGEHNSPLHF. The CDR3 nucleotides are TGTGCCAGCTCCGGGACAGGGGAACATAATTCACCCCTCCACTTT.

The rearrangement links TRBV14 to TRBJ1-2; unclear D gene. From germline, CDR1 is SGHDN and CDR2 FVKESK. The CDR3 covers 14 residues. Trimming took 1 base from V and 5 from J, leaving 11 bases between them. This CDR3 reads CASSQGTPGYGYTF. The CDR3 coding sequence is TGTGCCAGCAGCCAAGGGACTCCGGGATATGGCTACACCTTC.

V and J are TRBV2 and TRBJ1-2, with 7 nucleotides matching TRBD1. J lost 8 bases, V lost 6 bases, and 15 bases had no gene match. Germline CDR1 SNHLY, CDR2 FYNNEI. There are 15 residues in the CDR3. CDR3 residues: CASRGIRDSERGYTF. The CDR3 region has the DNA TGTGCCAGCAGGGGCATCCGGGACAGCGAAAGGGGCTACACCTTC.

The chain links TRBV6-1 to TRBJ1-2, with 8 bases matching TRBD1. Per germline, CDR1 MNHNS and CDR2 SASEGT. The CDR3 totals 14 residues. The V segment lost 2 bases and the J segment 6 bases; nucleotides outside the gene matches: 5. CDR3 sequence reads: CASSEFWTGNGYTF. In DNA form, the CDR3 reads TGTGCCAGCAGTGAATTTTGGACAGGGAATGGCTACACCTTC.

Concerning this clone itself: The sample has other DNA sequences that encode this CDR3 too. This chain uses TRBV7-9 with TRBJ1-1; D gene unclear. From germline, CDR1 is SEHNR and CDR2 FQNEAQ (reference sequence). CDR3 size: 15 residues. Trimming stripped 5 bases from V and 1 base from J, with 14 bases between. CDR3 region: CASSLDRDRNTEAFF. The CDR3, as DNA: TGTGCCAGCAGCCTCGACCGGGATAGGAACACTGAAGCTTTCTTT.

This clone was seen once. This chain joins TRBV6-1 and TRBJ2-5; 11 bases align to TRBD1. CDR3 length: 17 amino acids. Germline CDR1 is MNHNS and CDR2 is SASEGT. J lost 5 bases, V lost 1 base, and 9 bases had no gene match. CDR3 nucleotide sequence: TGTGCCAGCAGTGAAGGGATCGGACAGGGGGCTAGGGAGACCCAGTACTTC. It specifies CASSEGIGQGARETQYF.

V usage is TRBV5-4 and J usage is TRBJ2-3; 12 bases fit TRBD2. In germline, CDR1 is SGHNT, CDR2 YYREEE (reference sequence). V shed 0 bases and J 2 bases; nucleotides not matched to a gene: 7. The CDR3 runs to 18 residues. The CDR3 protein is CASSLASSGGAFTDTQYF. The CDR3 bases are TGTGCCAGCAGCTTGGCTTCTAGCGGGGGGGCTTTCACAGATACGCAGTATTTT.

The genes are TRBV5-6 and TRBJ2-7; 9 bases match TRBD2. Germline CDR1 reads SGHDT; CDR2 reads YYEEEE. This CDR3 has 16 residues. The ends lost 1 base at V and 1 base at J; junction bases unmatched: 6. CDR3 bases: TGTGCCAGCAGCTTGAGGACGGGACTAGCATCCTACGAGCAGTACTTC. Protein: CASSLRTGLASYEQYF.

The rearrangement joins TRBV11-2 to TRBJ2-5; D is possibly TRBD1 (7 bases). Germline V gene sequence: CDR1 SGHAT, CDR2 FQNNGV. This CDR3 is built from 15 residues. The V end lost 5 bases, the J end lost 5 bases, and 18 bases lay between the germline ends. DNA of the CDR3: TGTGCCAGCAGCCTCCGTCAGGGGGGTAGTGAGACCCAGTACTTC. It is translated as CASSLRQGGSETQYF.

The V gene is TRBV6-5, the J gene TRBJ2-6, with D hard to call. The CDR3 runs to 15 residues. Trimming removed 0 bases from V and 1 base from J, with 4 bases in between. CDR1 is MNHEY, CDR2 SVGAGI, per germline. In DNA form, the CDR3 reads TGTGCCAGCAGTTACTCCCTATCTGGGGCCAACGTCCTGACTTTC. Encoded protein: CASSYSLSGANVLTF.

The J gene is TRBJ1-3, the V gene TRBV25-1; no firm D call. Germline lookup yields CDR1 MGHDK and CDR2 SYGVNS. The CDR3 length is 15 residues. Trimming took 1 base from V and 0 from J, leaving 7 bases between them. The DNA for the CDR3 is TGTGCCAGCAGTGAATTCCCCGGCTCTGGAAACACCATATATTTT. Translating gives CASSEFPGSGNTIYF. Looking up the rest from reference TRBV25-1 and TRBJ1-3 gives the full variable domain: EADIYQTPRYLVIGTGKKITLECSQTMGHDKMYWYQQDPGMELHLIHYSYGVNSTEKGDLSSESTVSRIRTEHFPLTLESARPSHTSQYLCASSEFPGSGNTIYFGEGSWLTVV.

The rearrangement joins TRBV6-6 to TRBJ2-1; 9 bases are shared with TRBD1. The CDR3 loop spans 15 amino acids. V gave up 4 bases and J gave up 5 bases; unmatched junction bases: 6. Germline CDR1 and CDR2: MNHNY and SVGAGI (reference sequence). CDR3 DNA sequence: TGTGCCAGCAGTTCCGGGACAGGGTTTGACAATGAGCAGTTCTTC. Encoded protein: CASSSGTGFDNEQFF.

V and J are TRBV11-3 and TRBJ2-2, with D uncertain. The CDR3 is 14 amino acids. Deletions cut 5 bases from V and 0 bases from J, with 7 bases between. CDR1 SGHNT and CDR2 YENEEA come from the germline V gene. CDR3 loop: CASSLRTNTGELFF. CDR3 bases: TGTGCCAGCAGCCTGCGAACGAACACCGGGGAGCTGTTTTTT.

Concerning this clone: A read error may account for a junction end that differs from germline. The CDR3 coding sequence is TGTGCCAGCAGTGAGCTCCCGTCGGGGGTTTCCTCCGAGCAGTACTTC. Its translation: CASSELPSGVSSEQYF. The V and J genes are TRBV27 and TRBJ2-7, with a tentative D call TRBD2 (6 bases). The CDR3 sequence is 16 residues long. CDR1 and CDR2 from the germline V gene are MNHEY and SMNVEV (reference sequence).

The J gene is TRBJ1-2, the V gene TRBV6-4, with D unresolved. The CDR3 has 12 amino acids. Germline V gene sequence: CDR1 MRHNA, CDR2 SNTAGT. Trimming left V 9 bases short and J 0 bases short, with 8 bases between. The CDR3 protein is CASRSSNYGYTF. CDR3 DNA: TGTGCCAGTAGAAGCTCTAACTATGGCTACACCTTC.

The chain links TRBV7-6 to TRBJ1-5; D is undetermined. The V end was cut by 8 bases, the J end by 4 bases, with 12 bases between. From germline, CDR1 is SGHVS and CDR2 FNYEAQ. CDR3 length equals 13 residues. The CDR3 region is CASSQEANQPQHF. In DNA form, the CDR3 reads TGTGCCAGCTCTCAGGAAGCAAATCAGCCCCAGCATTTT.

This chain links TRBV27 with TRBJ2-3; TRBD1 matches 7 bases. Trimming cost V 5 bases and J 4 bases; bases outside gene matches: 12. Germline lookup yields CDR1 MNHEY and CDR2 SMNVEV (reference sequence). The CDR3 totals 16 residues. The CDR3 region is CASSTHGTDRPDTQYF. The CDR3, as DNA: TGTGCCAGCAGTACACACGGGACAGATAGGCCAGATACGCAGTATTTT.

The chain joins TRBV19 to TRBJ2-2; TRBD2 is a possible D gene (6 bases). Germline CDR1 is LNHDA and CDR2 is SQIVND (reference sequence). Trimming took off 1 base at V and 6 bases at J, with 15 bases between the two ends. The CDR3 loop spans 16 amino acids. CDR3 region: CASSIVGGSKAGELFF. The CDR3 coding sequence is TGTGCCAGTAGTATAGTCGGGGGAAGTAAGGCCGGGGAGCTGTTTTTT. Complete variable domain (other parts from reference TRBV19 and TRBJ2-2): DGGITQSPKYLFRKEGQNVTLSCEQNLNHDAMYWYRQDPGQGLRLIYYSQIVNDFQKGDIAEGYSVSREKKESFPLTVTSAQKNPTAFYLCASSIVGGSKAGELFFGEGSRLTVL.

The CDR3 region is CASTRGGKQPQHF. For the CDR3, the DNA is TGTGCCAGCACTAGGGGGGGTAAGCAGCCCCAGCATTTT. The chain employs TRBV6-5 and TRBJ1-5, with D tentatively TRBD1 (6 bases). Germline CDR1 MNHEY, CDR2 SVGAGI. The CDR3 loop spans 13 amino acids. The V end was cut by 7 bases, the J end by 7 bases, with 14 bases between.